This T cell receptor (beta chain) appears in the sequencing data of a study of T cells in localized non-small cell lung cancer. Germline-derived CDR1 and CDR2 are SGHVS and FQNEAQ. The CDR3 sequence is 18 residues long. V gave up 3 bases and J gave up 5 bases; unmatched junction bases: 9. General observations from the study: Patients showing higher blood T cell density tended to see longer overall survival.

A remark on this clone: Its antigen remains unknown.

TCRdb's table, derived via immunoSEQ multiplex PCR, lists solely in-frame clones and lacks some. The data show approximately 70,000 clones, with more than 80% seen just once and under 5% held by the top ten. The genes are TRBV7-8 and TRBJ2-1; 14 positions agree with TRBD2. The clonotype originates from a man aged 40-75 years with stage II lung adenocarcinoma. The input for sequencing was PBMCs, taken before any cancer treatment. This CDR3 is CASSFRRTSGRFDNEQFF. Here the CDR3 DNA reads TGTGCCAGCAGCTTTAGGCGGACTAGCGGGAGGTTTGACAATGAGCAGTTCTTC. The entire variable domain, with the rest obtained from reference TRBV7-8 and TRBJ2-1, is as follows: GAGVSQSPRYKVAKRGQDVALRCDPISGHVSLFWYQQALGQGPEFLTYFQNEAQLDKSGLPSDRFFAERPEGSVSTLKIQRTQQEDSAVYLCASSFRRTSGRFDNEQFFGPGTRLTVL.